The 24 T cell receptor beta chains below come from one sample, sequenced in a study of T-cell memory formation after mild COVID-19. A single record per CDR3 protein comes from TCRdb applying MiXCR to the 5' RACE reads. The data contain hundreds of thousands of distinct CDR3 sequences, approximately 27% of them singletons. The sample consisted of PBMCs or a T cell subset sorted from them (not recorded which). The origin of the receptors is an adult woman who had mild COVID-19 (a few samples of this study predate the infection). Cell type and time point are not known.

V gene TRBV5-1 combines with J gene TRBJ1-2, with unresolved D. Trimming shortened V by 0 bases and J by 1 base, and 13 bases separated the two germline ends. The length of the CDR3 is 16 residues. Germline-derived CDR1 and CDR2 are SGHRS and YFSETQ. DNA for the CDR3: TGCGCCAGCAGCTTGGCAGTGGAGGGAAGTAACTATGGCTACACCTTC. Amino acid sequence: CASSLAVEGSNYGYTF.

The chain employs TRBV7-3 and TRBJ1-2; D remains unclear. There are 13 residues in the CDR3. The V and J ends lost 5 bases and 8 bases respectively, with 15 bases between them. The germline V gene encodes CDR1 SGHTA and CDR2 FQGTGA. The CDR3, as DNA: TGTGCCAGCAGCCTTCCGGGCCTTGAGGGCTACACCTTC. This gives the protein CASSLPGLEGYTF.

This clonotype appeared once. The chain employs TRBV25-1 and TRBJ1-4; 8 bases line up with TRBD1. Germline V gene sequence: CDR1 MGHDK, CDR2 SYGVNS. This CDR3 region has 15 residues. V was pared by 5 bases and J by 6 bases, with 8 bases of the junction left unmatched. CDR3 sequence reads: CASSPWGTGDEKLFF. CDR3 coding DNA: TGTGCCAGCAGTCCCTGGGGGACAGGAGATGAAAAACTGTTTTTT.

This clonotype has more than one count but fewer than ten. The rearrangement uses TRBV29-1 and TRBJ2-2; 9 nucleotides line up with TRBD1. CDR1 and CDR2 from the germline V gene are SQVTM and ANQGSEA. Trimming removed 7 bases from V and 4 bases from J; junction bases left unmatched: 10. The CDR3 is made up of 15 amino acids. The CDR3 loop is CSASPGQGPTGELFF. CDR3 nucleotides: TGCAGCGCCTCCCCCGGACAGGGGCCCACCGGGGAGCTGTTTTTT.

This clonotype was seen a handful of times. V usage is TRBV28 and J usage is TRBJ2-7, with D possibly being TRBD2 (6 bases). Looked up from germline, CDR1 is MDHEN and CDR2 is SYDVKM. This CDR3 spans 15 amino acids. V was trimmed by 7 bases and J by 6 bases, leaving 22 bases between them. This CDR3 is CASTTGGGATGEQYF. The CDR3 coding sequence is TGTGCCAGCACCACCGGAGGAGGGGCGACGGGCGAGCAGTACTTC.

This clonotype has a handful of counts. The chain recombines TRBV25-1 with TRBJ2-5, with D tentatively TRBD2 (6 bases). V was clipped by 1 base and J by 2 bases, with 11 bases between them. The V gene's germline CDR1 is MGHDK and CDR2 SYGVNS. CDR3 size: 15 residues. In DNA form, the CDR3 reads TGTGCCAGCAGTGAATTTCGGGGGAGGCAAGAGACCCAGTACTTC. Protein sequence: CASSEFRGRQETQYF.

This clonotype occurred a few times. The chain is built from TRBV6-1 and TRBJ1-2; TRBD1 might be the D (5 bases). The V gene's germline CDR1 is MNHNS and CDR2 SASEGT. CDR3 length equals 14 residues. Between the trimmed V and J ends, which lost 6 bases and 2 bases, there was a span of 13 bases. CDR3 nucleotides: TGTGCCAGCAGGACTGGGACGGCAAACTATGGCTACACCTTC. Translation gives CASRTGTANYGYTF.

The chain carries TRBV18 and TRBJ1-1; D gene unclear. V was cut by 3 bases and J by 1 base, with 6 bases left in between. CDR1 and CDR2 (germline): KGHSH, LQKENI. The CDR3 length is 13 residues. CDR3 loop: CASSPLGNTEAFF. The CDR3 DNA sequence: TGTGCCAGCTCACCGCTGGGGAACACTGAAGCTTTCTTT.

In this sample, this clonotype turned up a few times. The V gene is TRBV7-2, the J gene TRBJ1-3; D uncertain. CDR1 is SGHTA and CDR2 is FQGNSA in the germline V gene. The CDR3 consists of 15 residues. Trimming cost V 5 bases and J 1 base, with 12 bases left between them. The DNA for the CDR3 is TGTGCCAGCAGCCTCCGTAGGGCGTCTGGAAACACCATATATTTT. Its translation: CASSLRRASGNTIYF.

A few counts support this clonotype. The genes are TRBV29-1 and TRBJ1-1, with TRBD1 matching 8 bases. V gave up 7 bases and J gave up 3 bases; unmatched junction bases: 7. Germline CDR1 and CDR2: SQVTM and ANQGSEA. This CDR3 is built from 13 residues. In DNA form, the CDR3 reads TGCAGCGGCTGGGACAGGCGCGACACTGAAGCTTTCTTT. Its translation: CSGWDRRDTEAFF.

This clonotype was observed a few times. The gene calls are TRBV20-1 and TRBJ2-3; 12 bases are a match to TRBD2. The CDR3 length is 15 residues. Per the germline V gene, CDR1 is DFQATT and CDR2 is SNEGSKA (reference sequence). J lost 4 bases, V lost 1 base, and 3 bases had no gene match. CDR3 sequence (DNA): TGCAGTGCTAGAGCTAGCGGGAGGGCCCCAGATACGCAGTATTTT. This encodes CSARASGRAPDTQYF.

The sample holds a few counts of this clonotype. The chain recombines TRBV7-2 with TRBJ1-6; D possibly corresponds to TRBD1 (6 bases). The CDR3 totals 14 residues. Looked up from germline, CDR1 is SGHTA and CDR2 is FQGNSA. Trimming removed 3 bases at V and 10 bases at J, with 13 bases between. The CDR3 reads CASSFGQLGSPLHF. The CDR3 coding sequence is TGTGCCAGCAGCTTCGGACAGCTTGGATCACCCCTCCACTTT.

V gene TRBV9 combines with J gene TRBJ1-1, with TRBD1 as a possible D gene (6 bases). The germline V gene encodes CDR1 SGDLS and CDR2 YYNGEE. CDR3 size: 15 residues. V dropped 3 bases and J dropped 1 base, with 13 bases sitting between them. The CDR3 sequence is CASSATGTSNTEAFF. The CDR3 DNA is TGTGCCAGCAGCGCAACCGGGACATCGAACACTGAAGCTTTCTTT.

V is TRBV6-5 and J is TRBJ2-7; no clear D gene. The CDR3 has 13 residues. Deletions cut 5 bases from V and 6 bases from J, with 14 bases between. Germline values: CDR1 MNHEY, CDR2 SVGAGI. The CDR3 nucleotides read TGTGCCAGCAGTCCCCCCAAGGCGGTCGAGCAGTACTTC. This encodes CASSPPKAVEQYF.

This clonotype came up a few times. Here the CDR3 reads CSARGVNSYEQYF. CDR3 coding DNA: TGCAGTGCTAGAGGGGTTAACTCCTACGAGCAGTACTTC. The V and J genes are TRBV20-1 and TRBJ2-7; the D is unclear. Trimming pared 1 base from V and 0 bases from J, leaving 7 bases between. The CDR3 totals 13 residues. Germline loops: CDR1 DFQATT, CDR2 SNEGSKA (reference sequence).

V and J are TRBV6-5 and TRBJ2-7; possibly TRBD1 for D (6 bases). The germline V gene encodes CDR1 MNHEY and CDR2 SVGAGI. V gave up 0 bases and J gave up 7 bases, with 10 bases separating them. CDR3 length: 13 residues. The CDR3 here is CASSYSADREQYV. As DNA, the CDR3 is TGTGCCAGCAGTTACTCAGCGGACAGAGAGCAGTACGTC.

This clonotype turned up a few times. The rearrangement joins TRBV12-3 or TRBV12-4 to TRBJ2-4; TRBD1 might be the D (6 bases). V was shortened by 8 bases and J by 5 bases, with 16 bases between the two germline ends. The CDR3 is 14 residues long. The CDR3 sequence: CASSPGGNQNIQYF. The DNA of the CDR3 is TGTGCCAGCTCCCCTGGGGGCAACCAAAACATTCAGTACTTC.

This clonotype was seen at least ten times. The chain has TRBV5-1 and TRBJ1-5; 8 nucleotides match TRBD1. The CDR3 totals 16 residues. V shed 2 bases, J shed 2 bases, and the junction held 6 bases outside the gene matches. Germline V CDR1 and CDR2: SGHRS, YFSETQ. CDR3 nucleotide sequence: TGCGCCAGCAGCTTATCAGGGGGCGCCGGCAATCAGCCCCAGCATTTT. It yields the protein CASSLSGGAGNQPQHF.

CDR3 bases: TGTGCCAGCAGCCGGGGACAGGGAGCTAACTATGGCTACACCTTC. Its translation: CASSRGQGANYGYTF. The J gene is TRBJ1-2, the V gene TRBV12-3 or TRBV12-4, with 9 positions matching TRBD1. CDR3 length: 15 residues. V lost 6 bases, J lost 0 bases, and 5 bases stayed unmatched.

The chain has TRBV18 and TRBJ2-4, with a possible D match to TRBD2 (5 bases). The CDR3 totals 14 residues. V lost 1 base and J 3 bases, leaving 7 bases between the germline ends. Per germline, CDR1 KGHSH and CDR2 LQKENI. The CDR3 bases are TGTGCCAGCTCACCACGAGGGAGCAAAAACATTCAGTACTTC. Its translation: CASSPRGSKNIQYF.

The CDR3 protein is CASSLDRGNTDTQYF. For the CDR3, the DNA is TGCGCCAGCAGCTTGGACAGGGGAAATACAGATACGCAGTATTTT. This chain uses TRBV5-1 with TRBJ2-3; the match to TRBD1 covers 7 bases. The ends lost 0 bases at V and 3 bases at J; junction bases unmatched: 4. This CDR3 has 15 residues. Germline loops: CDR1 SGHRS, CDR2 YFSETQ.

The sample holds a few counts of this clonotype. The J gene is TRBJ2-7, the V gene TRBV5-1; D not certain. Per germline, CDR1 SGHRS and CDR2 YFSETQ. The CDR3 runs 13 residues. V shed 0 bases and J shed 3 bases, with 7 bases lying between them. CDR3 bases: TGCGCCAGCAGCTTGGGAAGCGTCTACGAGCAGTACTTC. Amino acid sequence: CASSLGSVYEQYF.

In DNA form, the CDR3 reads TGTGCCAGCAAAAGTCCGAGTGGCACTGAAGCTTTCTTT. Encoded protein: CASKSPSGTEAFF. The V and J genes are TRBV2 and TRBJ1-1, with D hard to call. The length of the CDR3 is 13 residues. The germline CDR1 and CDR2 sequences are SNHLY and FYNNEI. Trimming stripped 7 bases from V and 4 bases from J, with 13 bases between.

CDR3 in amino acids: CASSTGTGDNSPLHF. The CDR3 DNA is TGTGCCAGCAGTACCGGGACAGGGGATAATTCACCCCTCCACTTT. The chain employs TRBV27 and TRBJ1-6, with 10 nucleotides matching TRBD1. The V gene's germline CDR1 is MNHEY and CDR2 SMNVEV (reference sequence). V shed 5 bases and J 5 bases; nucleotides not matched to a gene: 3. The CDR3 sequence is 15 residues long.